The rows below give T cell receptor beta chains drawn from one sample of a study of vaccination and CD4 T cells after COVID-19. From the PCR reads, TCRdb called clonotypes with MiXCR, one entry per CDR3 protein. The table shows 20,000 to 30,000 distinct CDR3 sequences, with 50% occurring only once. Their recognized antigens are unknown. This specimen consisted of CD4+ T cells from blood, cultured in vitro, obtained before SARS-CoV-2 vaccination. Source of these receptors: a human donor who received a COVID-19 vaccine. CDR3s include the opening cysteine and the closing phenylalanine or tryptophan. Fields, in order: clone size, J gene, V gene, D gene, CDR3 protein, CDR3 DNA. The D gene is left open where the match is weak. Only part of the rows carry a size: once, few, many, or a class if the clone is expanded.

few TRBJ1-5 TRBV2 . CASSAANQPQHF TGTGCCAGCAGTGCAGCCAATCAGCCCCAGCATTTT
medium-sized TRBJ1-3 TRBV30 . CAWSEGAQAIYF TGTGCCTGGAGTGAAGGGGCGCAGGCCATATATTTT
medium-sized TRBJ1-1 TRBV20-1 . CSAREPTGQGNTEAFF TGCAGTGCTAGAGAGCCCACAGGGCAGGGGAACACTGAAGCTTTCTTT
. TRBJ2-3 TRBV18 TRBD1 CASSPFRQGAGTDTQYF TGTGCCAGCTCACCATTCAGACAGGGGGCTGGTACAGATACGCAGTATTTT
few TRBJ1-3 TRBV19 TRBD1 CASSNGQGAPPWNF TGTGCCAGTAGTAATGGACAGGGGGCTCCCCCATGGAATTTT
. TRBJ1-2 TRBV25-1 . CASSDQIGGYGYTF TGTGCCAGCAGTGATCAGATTGGGGGCTATGGCTACACCTTC
few TRBJ2-5 TRBV6-1 . CASSHNPGETQYF TGTGCCAGCAGTCACAACCCAGGCGAGACCCAGTACTTC
few TRBJ1-3 TRBV15 . CATSEGRRLLGNTIYF TGTGCCACCAGCGAGGGAAGACGGCTACTGGGAAACACCATATATTTT
. TRBJ2-3 TRBV19 . CASSRAWAPIGTDTQYF TGTGCCAGTAGTCGGGCTTGGGCCCCAATTGGCACAGATACGCAGTATTTT
few TRBJ2-3 TRBV27 . CASSEQGRDTQYF TGTGCCAGCAGCGAACAGGGAAGGGATACGCAGTATTTT
. TRBJ1-1 TRBV19 TRBD1 CASKDEDRAGTEAFF TGTGCCAGTAAAGATGAGGACAGGGCGGGAACTGAAGCTTTCTTT
. TRBJ2-2 TRBV7-7 . CASSLVAGGTGELFF TGTGCCAGCAGCTTAGTTGCGGGTGGTACCGGGGAGCTGTTTTTT
. TRBJ2-3 TRBV2 TRBD2 CASNSLAGGVDTQYF TGTGCCAGCAATTCACTAGCGGGGGGGGTGGATACGCAGTATTTT
. TRBJ2-4 TRBV19 TRBD1 CASSGPGQGRNIQYF TGTGCCAGTAGTGGGCCGGGACAGGGCCGAAACATTCAGTACTTC